The clone carrying this T cell receptor beta chain was found a few times. Its specificity is not known. Trimming pared 0 bases from V and 0 bases from J, leaving 12 bases between. CDR1 and CDR2 from the germline V gene are SGHDN and FVKESK. This CDR3 contains 17 residues. These data are taken from a study of identifying expanded T cells in peripheral blood. General study results and limits: Differentially abundant clones: approximately 1.3 between replicates, about 15 at about 13 days, 19 to 20 at four. Approximately two-week clone count variance significantly increased as total template count grew.

Clones were read by immunoSEQ multiplex PCR, and TCRdb kept only the in-frame ones, dropping some. The sample has about 54,000 clones, roughly nine tenths seen once. Healthy donors had no documented immune events, such as infections, while sampled. This sequence originates from a person between 18 and 69 years old in good health. The specimen sequenced was blood. The chain employs TRBV14 and TRBJ1-3; D gene ambiguous. The CDR3 here is CASSQDSALISGNTIYF. CDR3 in DNA: TGTGCCAGCAGCCAAGATTCGGCCCTCATCTCTGGAAACACCATATATTTT. The full variable domain, in which reference TRBV14 and TRBJ1-3 provide the parts outside the CDR3, is EAGVTQFPSHSVIEKGQTVTLRCDPISGHDNLYWYRRVMGKEIKFLLHFVKESKQDESGMPNNRFLAERTGGTYSTLKVQPAELEDSGVYFCASSQDSALISGNTIYFGEGSWLTVV.